Below, one TCR beta chain is given with its context. Antigen: not known. Splitting of CD4+ cells produced CD45RA+ naive and CD45RA-negative memory subsets. These data originate in a study of shared clonotypes between healthy human individuals. General study points: When naive CD4 clonotypes were compared across a few donors, about 4.8% were shared.

Germline V gene lookup returns CDR1 DFQATT and CDR2 SNEGSKA (reference sequence). V shed 3 bases and J shed 8 bases, with 10 bases lying between them. The CDR3 sequence is 11 residues long. Sequencing was performed with immunoSEQ multiplex PCR; in TCRdb, only in-frame clones are kept and a portion is missing. Here the sample spans some 2,500,000 clones, about nine tenths being singletons. This chain joins TRBV20-1 and TRBJ1-2; unclear D gene. The sequenced sample was naive CD4+ T cells from PBMCs. Subset: CD45RA+ positively selected. The TCR was taken from a man aged 18 to 29 in good health. Some clones in this sample may be carry-over from other donors' samples. CDR3 DNA: TGCAGTGCTAGGGCTGTTGGGGGCTACACCTTC. Encoded protein: CSARAVGGYTF.